A few counts support the clone carrying this TCR beta chain. This record belongs to a study of blood T cells in healthy people across ages. The CDR3 covers 16 residues. V lost 4 bases, J lost 4 bases, and 8 bases stayed unmatched. CDR1 SGHRS and CDR2 YFSETQ come from the germline V gene. Primed by a sample-barcoded 5' primer and a J-beta primer mix, a second PCR proceeded for roughly 6 to 12 cycles. MiXCR, run by TCRdb on the 5' RACE reads, gives a single entry per CDR3 protein. The data hold about 510,000 distinct CDR3 sequences, with approximately 26% observed a single time. These data were also reused for a study on T cells of mothers and their children.

Sample: blood. J is TRBJ2-6 and V is TRBV5-1, with TRBD1 matching over 7 bases. This sequence was found in a boy under 10 years old in good health. The CDR3 sequence is CASSPGQYTGANVLTF. Written as DNA, the CDR3 is TGCGCCAGCAGCCCGGGACAGTATACCGGGGCCAACGTCCTGACTTTC.